A single sample gave rise to the 5 T cell receptor beta chains below, sequenced in a study of intratumoral heterogeneity in liver cancer. Profiling relied on immunoSEQ multiplex PCR, and the TCRdb table lists in-frame clones only, not all of them. The repertoire holds about 2,800 clones, 71% seen once, with around 42% in the top ten. Multiple geographically separated regions of the hepatocellular carcinoma nodule were sampled separately. The material sequenced was tumor tissue, taken before any cancer treatment. The source is a woman in her 70s with hepatocellular carcinoma.

This clone has only one observation. The chain uses TRBV5-5 and TRBJ2-1; 12 bases line up with TRBD2. There are 15 residues in the CDR3. Losses at the gene ends were 4 bases for V and 8 bases for J; bases not matched to a gene: 7. Germline CDR1 and CDR2: SGHKS and YYEKEE (reference sequence). CDR3 amino acids: CASSPRLAGEDEQFF. Here the CDR3 DNA reads TGTGCCAGCAGCCCCAGACTAGCGGGAGAGGATGAGCAGTTCTTC.

V gene TRBV5-4 combines with J gene TRBJ2-1; 8 nucleotides agree with TRBD1. This CDR3 contains 15 residues. J lost 0 bases, V lost 4 bases, and 3 bases had no gene match. Germline V CDR1 and CDR2: SGHNT, YYREEE (reference sequence). The CDR3 loop is CASSGTGVSYNEQFF. CDR3 nucleotide sequence: TGTGCCAGCAGCGGGACAGGAGTCTCCTACAATGAGCAGTTCTTC.

This chain connects TRBV9 to TRBJ2-1; D unresolved. Germline V gives CDR1 SGDLS, CDR2 YYNGEE. Trimming shortened V by 0 bases and J by 8 bases, and 9 bases separated the two germline ends. This CDR3 is 13 amino acids long. CDR3 sequence (DNA): TGTGCCAGCAGCGTAGATCTGCCTGATGAGCAGTTCTTC. It yields the protein CASSVDLPDEQFF. Based on the CDR3 plus reference TRBV9 and TRBJ2-1, the full variable domain is DSGVTQTPKHLITATGQRVTLRCSPRSGDLSVYWYQQSLDQGLQFLIQYYNGEERAKGNILERFSAQQFPDLHSELNLSSLELGDSALYFCASSVDLPDEQFFGPGTRLTVL.

This clone qualifies as medium-sized (0.01 to 0.1%). The chain couples TRBV5-5 to TRBJ1-3; 9 bases fit TRBD1. This CDR3 contains 15 residues. CDR1 SGHKS and CDR2 YYEKEE come from the germline V gene (reference sequence). J was trimmed by 2 bases and V by 4 bases; bases with no gene match: 4. The CDR3 loop reads CASSDRDRAGNTIYF. As DNA, the CDR3 is TGTGCCAGCAGCGACCGGGACAGGGCTGGAAACACCATATATTTT.

This sequence joins TRBV6-6 and TRBJ2-1, with 8 bases lining up with TRBD2. Germline V CDR1 and CDR2: MNHNY, SVGAGI (reference sequence). The J segment lost 5 bases and the V segment lost 5 bases, leaving 11 bases of the junction unmatched. The CDR3 has 16 residues. CDR3 nucleotide sequence: TGTGCCAGCAGTCGAGCGGGAGTCGGCAAGGACAATGAGCAGTTCTTC. Translated, it gives CASSRAGVGKDNEQFF.